This T cell receptor beta chain stems from a study of cytomegalovirus exposure and HLA in healthy donors. Trimming left V 0 bases short and J 10 bases short, with 14 bases between. Germline V gene lookup returns CDR1 SGHRS and CDR2 YFSETQ. The CDR3 totals 15 residues. 13 Jbeta primers and 60 Vbeta primers were used for the PCR. Libraries were prepared by immunoSEQ multiplex PCR; TCRdb keeps only in-frame clonotypes and omits some of them. The sample lists roughly 190,000 clones; around 79% were seen once. This clonotype originated in a woman younger than 35 in good health and CMV-seronegative. This rearrangement joins TRBV5-1 to TRBJ1-6; D gene unclear. The sequencing sample was made of PBMCs. In nucleotides, the CDR3 is TGCGCCAGCAGCTTGGCCGGCAGTCGAGGATCACCCCTCCACTTT. Its protein product is CASSLAGSRGSPLHF.